This entry lists 10 T cell receptor beta chains sequenced from one sample in a study of regulatory T cells in long-lasting Graves disease. iRepertoire HTBI primers and Arm-PCR of CDR3 regions built TCR beta libraries. TCRdb recomputed calls from the multiplex PCR reads with MiXCR, one row per CDR3 protein. The table has around 400,000 distinct CDR3 sequences, around 20% seen once; the top ten hold roughly an eighth. The time point here: persistent/refractory GD, antithyroid drugs over 5 years with positive TRAb. The TCR library was prepared using RNA isolated from PBMCs. This specimen consisted of peripheral blood mononuclear cells (PBMCs), obtained when the disease was refractory, from a patient treated with antithyroid drugs. Every receptor here comes from a female donor with Graves disease.

This clonotype was seen many times. CDR3 sequence (DNA): TGTGCCAGCAATCCAGGCGAGCGGCTGAACACCGGGGAGCTGTTTTTT. It encodes CASNPGERLNTGELFF. The chain combines TRBV12-3 or TRBV12-4 with TRBJ2-2; D is perhaps TRBD2 (5 bases). The CDR3 runs to 16 residues. Trimming took 7 bases from V and 1 from J, leaving 16 bases between them.

The sample holds a few counts of this clonotype. The rearrangement links TRBV4-1 to TRBJ1-4, with unresolved D. This CDR3 is built from 14 residues. CDR1 MGHRA and CDR2 YSYEKL come from the germline V gene. Trimming pared 0 bases from V and 7 bases from J, leaving 9 bases between. CDR3 in DNA: TGCGCCAGCAGCCAAGATTTAGAGACTGAAAAACTGTTTTTT. This codes for CASSQDLETEKLFF.

The rearrangement links TRBV20-1 to TRBJ2-1; 10 bases align to TRBD2. The V and J ends lost 7 bases and 4 bases, in that order; junction bases with no gene match: 13. Germline CDR1 and CDR2: DFQATT and SNEGSKA (reference sequence). The CDR3 runs 16 residues. As DNA, the CDR3 is TGCAGTGGAGTTCGAGCGGGAGGGACTCATTACAATGAGCAGTTCTTC. Translated: CSGVRAGGTHYNEQFF.

Regarding this clonotype: A much larger clone differs by one base, so this may be a read error. This chain links TRBV30 with TRBJ2-2; tentatively, D is TRBD2 (5 bases). The CDR3 has 16 amino acids. CDR1 GTSNPN and CDR2 SVGIG come from the germline V gene (reference sequence). CDR3 loop: CAWSVGSQRNTGELVF. CDR3 coding DNA: TGTGCCTGGAGTGTAGGTAGTCAAAGGAACACCGGGGAGCTGGTTTTT.

This clonotype has at least ten counts. This sequence joins TRBV28 and TRBJ2-7, with no clear D. Trimming stripped 6 bases from V and 2 bases from J, with 11 bases between. The CDR3 loop spans 13 amino acids. The V gene's germline CDR1 is MDHEN and CDR2 SYDVKM. DNA of the CDR3: TGTGCCAGCAGCGGACGGCCGGCCTACGAGCAGTACTTC. Its protein product is CASSGRPAYEQYF. The variable domain in full, completed from reference TRBV28 and TRBJ2-7, reads DVKVTQSSRYLVKRTGEKVFLECVQDMDHENMFWYRQDPGLGLRLIYFSYDVKMKEKGDIPEGYSVSREKKERFSLILESASTNQTSMYLCASSGRPAYEQYFGPGTRLTVT.

At least ten counts were recorded for this clonotype. The chain is built from TRBV20-1 and TRBJ2-4; D ambiguous. V gave up 6 bases and J gave up 0 bases, with 6 bases separating them. CDR1 DFQATT and CDR2 SNEGSKA come from the germline V gene (reference sequence). This CDR3 has 12 residues. As DNA, the CDR3 is TGCAGTGCAACACTAGCCAAAAACATTCAGTACTTC. Protein: CSATLAKNIQYF.

This clonotype was seen at least ten times. The J gene is TRBJ2-2, the V gene TRBV12-3 or TRBV12-4; no clear D gene. V was pared by 4 bases and J by 5 bases, with 11 bases between. The CDR3 extends over 14 amino acids. The DNA for the CDR3 is TGTGCCAGCAGTTGGATACGGGTTACCGGGGAGCTGTTTTTT. Translated, it gives CASSWIRVTGELFF.

The chain has TRBV5-6 and TRBJ2-7; D possibly uses TRBD1 or TRBD2 (5 bases each). V lost 4 bases to trimming and J lost 6 bases, with 20 bases between them. The CDR3 is 15 residues long. The V gene's germline CDR1 is SGHDT and CDR2 YYEEEE. The CDR3 sequence: CASSERGARLIEQYF. The CDR3 nucleotides are TGTGCCAGCAGCGAACGAGGGGCTAGGCTGATCGAGCAGTACTTC.

With regard to this clonotype: Just one base apart from a much larger clone, this may be a read error. The missing conserved phenylalanine or tryptophan at the end of this CDR3 makes a read error likely. The genes are TRBV11-2 and TRBJ1-4; D is perhaps TRBD1 (5 bases). The CDR3 consists of 13 residues. The V gene lost 5 bases and the J gene lost 5 bases, with 9 bases spanning the gap. Germline CDR1 and CDR2: SGHAT and FQNNGV. This chain's CDR3 is CASSARGNEKLFS. CDR3 nucleotides: TGTGCCAGCAGCGCTAGGGGAAATGAAAAACTGTTTTCT.

This clonotype was counted many times. The chain recombines TRBV7-9 with TRBJ1-4, with 8 bases fitting TRBD1. From germline, CDR1 is SEHNR and CDR2 FQNEAQ (reference sequence). After removal of 6 bases from V and 4 bases from J, the junction contained 1 base not matched to a gene. The CDR3 spans 13 residues. The CDR3 loop is CASRTGGNEKLFF. CDR3 coding DNA: TGTGCCAGCAGAACAGGGGGTAATGAAAAACTGTTTTTT.